These 14 T cell receptor beta chains came from one sample sequenced in a study of T cell clonotyping in hematopoietic cell transplantation. Some clones are missing from TCRdb's copy, which holds only in-frame ones; the method was immunoSEQ multiplex PCR. Altogether under 45,000 clones are present, around nine tenths being singletons, with the ten largest covering approximately 2%. The sequenced sample was peripheral blood mononuclear cells. The receptors were gathered from a woman aged 40 to 49 in good health. Some clones in this sample may be carry-over from other donors' samples.

The DNA of the CDR3 is TGTGCCTGGAGTTCAGGGTACTACGAGCAGTACTTC. It is translated as CAWSSGYYEQYF. This chain connects TRBV30 to TRBJ2-7, with D possibly TRBD1 on 5 matching bases. The V gene's germline CDR1 is GTSNPN and CDR2 SVGIG (reference sequence). The CDR3 length is 12 residues. V was cut by 2 bases and J by 3 bases, with 8 bases left in between.

This chain connects TRBV28 to TRBJ2-5; the D is unclear. This CDR3 contains 12 residues. Trimming shortened V by 8 bases and J by 6 bases, and 13 bases separated the two germline ends. Germline V gene lookup returns CDR1 MDHEN and CDR2 SYDVKM. CDR3 coding DNA: TGTGCCAGCGCAAAAAATGGTCAGACCCAGTACTTC. Its translation is CASAKNGQTQYF. Combining the CDR3 with reference TRBV28 and TRBJ2-5 gives the whole variable domain DVKVTQSSRYLVKRTGEKVFLECVQDMDHENMFWYRQDPGLGLRLIYFSYDVKMKEKGDIPEGYSVSREKKERFSLILESASTNQTSMYLCASAKNGQTQYFGPGTRLLVL.

CDR3 in DNA: TGCGCCAGCAGCTCGAGACAGAGTTCCTACGAGCAGTACTTC. It specifies CASSSRQSSYEQYF. The rearrangement uses TRBV4-3 and TRBJ2-7; tentatively, D is TRBD1 (5 bases). Per germline, CDR1 LGHNA and CDR2 YSLEER. The length of the CDR3 is 14 residues. With 5 bases removed from V and 1 base from J, the gap between germline ends came to 12 bases.

The V and J genes are TRBV7-8 and TRBJ2-1; no reliable D call. The germline CDR1 and CDR2 sequences are SGHVS and FQNEAQ. The CDR3 has 11 amino acids. Trimming left V 2 bases short and J 6 bases short, with 2 bases between. CDR3 sequence (DNA): TGTGCCAGCAGCTTACTCAATGAGCAGTTCTTC. It codes for CASSLLNEQFF.

V gene TRBV28 combines with J gene TRBJ1-2; maybe TRBD1 (5 bases). CDR3 length equals 14 residues. Trimming took 6 bases from V and 4 from J, leaving 15 bases between them. Germline V CDR1 and CDR2: MDHEN, SYDVKM. The CDR3 loop is CASRAGGEGYGYTF. The CDR3 DNA reads TGTGCCAGCAGGGCTGGAGGGGAGGGCTATGGCTACACCTTC.

This clone was found once. The chain is built from TRBV19 and TRBJ2-7; D is perhaps TRBD1 or TRBD2 (5 bases each). V was clipped by 7 bases and J by 5 bases, with 21 bases between them. CDR1 is LNHDA, CDR2 SQIVND, per germline (reference sequence). CDR3 size: 15 residues. CDR3 coding DNA: TGTGCCAGTATCCTCGCAGGGACGGAGGCTAACGAGCAGTACTTC. It encodes CASILAGTEANEQYF. Full variable domain (missing parts from reference TRBV19 and TRBJ2-7): DGGITQSPKYLFRKEGQNVTLSCEQNLNHDAMYWYRQDPGQGLRLIYYSQIVNDFQKGDIAEGYSVSREKKESFPLTVTSAQKNPTAFYLCASILAGTEANEQYFGPGTRLTVT.

This chain uses TRBV4-3 with TRBJ1-2; D not resolved. From germline, CDR1 is LGHNA and CDR2 YSLEER. The germline V and J ends were trimmed by 1 base and 5 bases, with 8 bases remaining between them. There are 13 residues in the CDR3. CDR3 in amino acids: CASSQGELYGYTF. The CDR3, as DNA: TGCGCCAGCAGCCAAGGCGAGCTTTATGGCTACACCTTC.

The genes are TRBV4-2 and TRBJ2-4; possibly TRBD2 for D (5 bases). CDR1 LGHNA and CDR2 YNFKEQ come from the germline V gene. The CDR3 spans 14 residues. The V end was cut by 4 bases, the J end by 8 bases, with 15 bases between. The CDR3 protein is CASSRAGVTDIQYF. CDR3 DNA sequence: TGTGCCAGCAGCCGAGCCGGGGTCACGGACATTCAGTACTTC.

This clone came up once. This chain uses TRBV15 with TRBJ2-1; a weak D match, TRBD1 (6 bases). Trimming removed 1 base from V and 5 bases from J, with 9 bases in between. The CDR3 totals 14 residues. CDR1 is LNHNV, CDR2 YYDKDF, per germline (reference sequence). CDR3 DNA sequence: TGTGCCACCAGCAGAGCGACAGGTAACAATGAGCAGTTCTTC. Translation: CATSRATGNNEQFF. The full variable domain, its missing parts supplied by reference TRBV15 and TRBJ2-1, is DAMVIQNPRYQVTQFGKPVTLSCSQTLNHNVMYWYQQKSSQAPKLLFHYYDKDFNNEADTPDNFQSRRPNTSFCFLDIRSPGLGDTAMYLCATSRATGNNEQFFGPGTRLTVL.

The rearrangement joins TRBV28 to TRBJ2-7; tentative D call: TRBD2 (5 bases). Germline loops: CDR1 MDHEN, CDR2 SYDVKM. Trimming removed 10 bases at V and 3 bases at J, with 16 bases between. The CDR3 is made up of 13 amino acids. DNA of the CDR3: TGTGCCACGACTCCGGGGTCCTTCTACGAGCAGTACTTC. Its protein is CATTPGSFYEQYF.

The chain joins TRBV29-1 to TRBJ1-2, with D possibly matching TRBD1 (5 bases). Trimming left V 7 bases short and J 6 bases short, with 9 bases between. Germline assignment: CDR1 SQVTM and CDR2 ANQGSEA. This CDR3 contains 10 residues. CDR3 amino acids: CSAQTDGYTF. CDR3 coding DNA: TGCAGCGCCCAGACAGATGGCTACACCTTC.

The chain has TRBV5-6 and TRBJ1-2, with 9 bases lining up with TRBD1. The junction had 6 bases not matched to a gene; V was cut back by 2 bases and J by 4 bases. Germline CDR1 SGHDT, CDR2 YYEEEE. There are 15 residues in the CDR3. CDR3 nucleotides: TGTGCCAGCAGCTTACAGGGGGCGCGGGCCTATGGCTACACCTTC. Its translation is CASSLQGARAYGYTF.

This clone has just one count. V gene TRBV18 combines with J gene TRBJ2-7; 9 bases match TRBD1. The CDR3 sequence is 14 residues long. Germline loops: CDR1 KGHSH, CDR2 LQKENI. Germline trimming cut 2 bases from V and 4 bases from J; bases unmatched to any gene: 3. The CDR3 loop reads CASSPSDRGYEQYF. The CDR3 DNA reads as TGTGCCAGCTCACCATCGGACAGGGGATACGAGCAGTACTTC.

The chain joins TRBV19 to TRBJ1-5, with D tentatively TRBD1 (6 bases). CDR3 length: 15 amino acids. The germline V gene has CDR1 LNHDA and CDR2 SQIVND (reference sequence). Trimming removed 5 bases at V and 3 bases at J, with 14 bases between. CDR3 in DNA: TGTGCCAGTAGTGGAGGGACACTATACAATCAGCCCCAGCATTTT. It specifies CASSGGTLYNQPQHF.